This T cell receptor beta chain was captured by sequencing in a study of shared clonotypes between healthy human individuals. Study at large: Three CD4 naive, three CD4 memory, two CD8 naive and one CD8 memory plate were used per donor.

Terminally differentiated effector memory CD45RA+ cells were excluded by CCR7 positive selection of CD45RO-negative cells. Free of recent acute infections or vaccinations, the donors were healthy HIV-negative adults. A word on this clone: As yet, its antigen is unknown.

Study processing details: Sequence data from immunoSEQ were junction-only and lacked quality scores; consequently, filtering differed. The repertoire was sequenced with immunoSEQ multiplex PCR; TCRdb's copy has only in-frame clones and lacks some. The D gene and trimming were derived from the DNA, and the V and J assignments and clone size from that table. Of around 2,100,000 clones in the sample, about 94% are singletons; the top ten hold roughly 1.2%. The CDR3 sequence is 14 residues long. The germline V and J ends were trimmed by 4 bases and 8 bases, with 15 bases remaining between them. From germline, CDR1 is SEHNR and CDR2 FQNEAQ (reference sequence). Findings of the study overall: All-four-donor shared clonotypes had higher generation probabilities than non-shared clonotypes did.

This chain joins TRBV7-9 and TRBJ2-1; D gene unclear. The origin of this receptor is a man aged 18 to 29 in good health. The specimen was naive CD8+ T cells sorted from blood. CDR3 nucleotides: TGTGCCAGCAGCTCACCTGGCCTGGCACATGAGCAGTTCTTC. The encoded protein is CASSSPGLAHEQFF.